Listed below are T cell receptor beta chains from one sample, sequenced in a study of T cells in Graves' hyperthyroidism and ophthalmopathy. TCRdb re-called the multiplex PCR reads with MiXCR, one entry per CDR3 protein. The profile shows about 530,000 distinct CDR3 sequences, under 20% of them singletons. The sample was blood. All receptors come from a woman in her late teens or twenties with Graves' ophthalmopathy. CDR3s include the opening cysteine and the closing phenylalanine or tryptophan. The D gene is left open where the match is weak. Part of the rows lack a size; the others show once, few, many or a class for expanded clones.

J gene	V gene	clone size	D gene	CDR3 length	CDR3 protein	CDR3 DNA
TRBJ1-6	TRBV6-1	many	-	14	CASSEGLGNSPLHF	TGTGCCAGCAGTGAAGGTTTGGGAAATTCACCCCTCCACTTT
TRBJ2-7	TRBV19	few	-	14	CASSIDSPPHEQYF	TGTGCCAGTAGTATTGATTCACCGCCCCACGAGCAGTACTTC
TRBJ1-1	TRBV19	-	TRBD1	19	CASSIGGGGGKAGNTEAFF	TGTGCCAGTAGTATAGGAGGGGGCGGCGGAAAAGCGGGGAACACTGAAGCTTTCTTT
TRBJ2-1	TRBV29-1	-	TRBD2	14	CSALAGGTYNEQFF	TGCAGCGCCTTAGCGGGGGGCACCTACAATGAGCAGTTCTTC
TRBJ2-1	TRBV5-1	many	TRBD2	16	CASSSSSGSSYNEQFF	TGCGCCAGCAGCTCCTCCAGCGGGAGCTCCTACAATGAGCAGTTCTTC
TRBJ2-5	TRBV2	many	-	12	CAGAGFGETQYF	TGTGCCGGCGCGGGGTTCGGGGAGACCCAGTACTTC
TRBJ2-7	TRBV7-9	many	-	16	CASSPSPASLAPEQYF	TGTGCCAGCAGCCCTAGCCCTGCCTCCCTAGCCCCCGAGCAGTACTTC
TRBJ1-4	TRBV4-1	-	-	15	CASSPTGHNNEKLFF	TGCGCCAGCAGCCCAACGGGACACAACAATGAAAAACTGTTTTTT
TRBJ2-7	TRBV6-1	-	TRBD1	16	CASSERLGQFFYEQYF	TGTGCCAGCAGTGAGAGGCTGGGACAGTTCTTCTACGAGCAGTACTTC
TRBJ2-3	TRBV6-1	few	TRBD1	13	CASSGDSLDTQYF	TGTGCCAGCAGCGGGGACAGTCTCGATACGCAGTATTTT
TRBJ1-5	TRBV28	many	-	11	CASSNGLPQHF	TGTGCCAGCAGTAACGGACTACCCCAGCATTTT
TRBJ1-1	TRBV7-9	-	-	14	CASSLPGANTEAFF	TGTGCCAGCAGCTTACCGGGGGCTAACACTGAAGCTTTCTTT
TRBJ2-7	TRBV6-1	-	TRBD1	14	CASTTTDRVEEQYF	TGTGCCAGCACCACGACGGACAGGGTGGAAGAGCAGTACTTC
TRBJ2-3	TRBV11-3	many	-	13	CASSLQGGDTQYF	TGTGCCAGCAGCTTACAGGGGGGAGATACGCAGTATTTT
TRBJ2-5	TRBV4-1	-	-	16	CASSRTSSESGETQYF	TGCGCCAGCAGCCGTACGTCCTCAGAATCCGGAGAGACCCAGTACTTC
TRBJ2-1	TRBV10-3	many	TRBD2	13	CAISEGGEVEQFF	TGTGCCATCAGTGAGGGGGGGGAGGTTGAGCAGTTCTTC
TRBJ2-7	TRBV7-9	many	TRBD1	15	CASSSPGQAAYEQYF	TGTGCCAGCAGCTCCCCGGGACAGGCAGCCTACGAGCAGTACTTC
TRBJ1-2	TRBV20-1	few	TRBD1	13	CSASTQGARGYTF	TGCAGTGCTAGTACCCAGGGGGCGCGTGGCTACACCTTC
TRBJ2-1	TRBV20-1	few	-	12	CSAVGPYNEQFF	TGCAGTGCCGTAGGACCATACAATGAGCAGTTCTTC
TRBJ1-1	TRBV6-2/TRBV6-3	many	-	14	CASSYAAGNTEAFF	TGTGCCAGCAGTTACGCAGCTGGGAACACTGAAGCTTTCTTT
TRBJ2-7	TRBV7-9	many	TRBD1	15	CASSPRGQGVYEQYF	TGTGCCAGCAGCCCGAGGGGACAGGGGGTCTACGAGCAGTACTTC
TRBJ2-3	TRBV7-2	-	-	16	CASSHGGGSFQDTQYF	TGTGCCAGCAGCCACGGGGGCGGGAGTTTTCAAGATACGCAGTATTTT
TRBJ1-1	TRBV7-9	-	-	16	CASSFPGGGVTAEAFF	TGTGCCAGCAGCTTTCCCGGCGGGGGGGTAACAGCTGAAGCTTTCTTT
TRBJ2-7	TRBV30	many	TRBD2	14	CACYIAGSPYEQYF	TGTGCCTGTTACATAGCGGGATCACCCTACGAGCAGTACTTC
TRBJ2-7	TRBV27	many	TRBD1	13	CATRDRQGYEQYF	TGTGCCACCCGGGACAGGCAAGGGTACGAGCAGTACTTC
TRBJ2-5	TRBV6-1	few	-	14	CASRPLLNRETQYF	TGTGCCAGCAGGCCTCTTTTAAATCGGGAGACCCAGTACTTC
TRBJ2-7	TRBV27	many	TRBD1	17	CASSLSGTGGFSYEQYF	TGTGCCAGCAGTTTATCTGGGACAGGGGGCTTCTCCTACGAGCAGTACTTC
TRBJ2-3	TRBV18	many	-	13	CASSPPYGFAQYF	TGTGCCAGCTCACCACCATATGGGTTCGCGCAGTATTTT
TRBJ1-1	TRBV19	few	-	12	CASSISGSEAFF	TGTGCCAGTAGTATATCAGGGTCTGAAGCTTTCTTT
TRBJ2-7	TRBV6-2/TRBV6-3	-	-	14	CASSYYEGSYEQYF	TGTGCCAGCAGTTACTATGAGGGTAGCTACGAGCAGTACTTC
TRBJ2-7	TRBV5-8	-	-	11	CAQEGAYEQYF	TGTGCCCAAGAGGGGGCCTACGAGCAGTACTTC
TRBJ2-3	TRBV20-1	-	TRBD2	17	CSASLSSGSLGTDTQYF	TGCAGTGCTAGCTTGTCTAGCGGGAGTCTGGGCACAGATACGCAGTATTTT
TRBJ2-7	TRBV7-6	many	-	16	CASSLLRGGSSYEQYF	TGTGCCAGCAGCTTACTTCGGGGTGGGAGCTCCTACGAGCAGTACTTC
TRBJ2-2	TRBV29-1	-	TRBD2	16	CSVLPSSGTNTGELFF	TGCAGCGTCCTACCTTCTAGCGGGACGAACACCGGGGAGCTGTTTTTT
TRBJ1-1	TRBV11-2	many	-	16	CASSSNREIMNTEAFF	TGTGCCAGCAGCTCGAACAGGGAGATCATGAACACTGAAGCTTTCTTT
TRBJ1-1	TRBV11-2	many	-	14	CASSLKGGAVEAFF	TGTGCCAGCAGCTTAAAGGGAGGTGCCGTTGAAGCTTTCTTT
TRBJ2-7	TRBV5-1	many	TRBD1	13	CASSGQGKYEQYF	TGCGCCAGCAGTGGACAGGGGAAATACGAGCAGTACTTC
TRBJ1-2	TRBV6-1	-	-	14	CASSESQGVSGYTF	TGTGCCAGCAGTGAATCGCAGGGAGTAAGTGGCTACACCTTC
TRBJ2-7	TRBV20-1	many	-	12	CSASDSSYEQYF	TGCAGTGCCAGCGACTCCTCCTACGAGCAGTACTTC
TRBJ2-1	TRBV11-3	few	TRBD1	15	CASSPRDRGLGEQFF	TGTGCCAGCAGTCCCCGGGACAGGGGGCTTGGTGAGCAGTTCTTC
TRBJ1-1	TRBV19	-	-	15	CASSTGSRAGTEAFF	TGTGCCAGTAGTACTGGCTCCAGGGCGGGGACTGAAGCTTTCTTT
TRBJ1-2	TRBV6-5	-	-	16	CASSYLSAVKDYGYTF	TGTGCCAGCAGTTACCTATCAGCCGTTAAAGACTATGGCTACACCTTC
TRBJ1-2	TRBV30	-	-	14	CAWARSLRSYGYTF	TGTGCCTGGGCGCGGAGTTTGAGGTCCTATGGCTACACCTTC
TRBJ2-2	TRBV6-1	few	TRBD1	14	CASSRDRAVGELFF	TGTGCCAGCAGTCGGGACAGGGCGGTCGGGGAGCTGTTTTTT
TRBJ2-7	TRBV2	many	TRBD1	13	CASSKDRVDEQYF	TGTGCCAGCAGTAAGGACAGGGTAGACGAGCAGTACTTC
TRBJ1-2	TRBV19	-	-	15	CASSIFTAPNYGYTF	TGTGCCAGTAGTATATTCACAGCTCCCAACTATGGCTACACCTTC
TRBJ2-2	TRBV4-2	once	TRBD2	16	CASSQGLADNTGELFF	TGTGCCAGCAGCCAAGGACTAGCGGATAACACCGGGGAGCTGTTTTTT
TRBJ2-3	TRBV29-1	many	-	11	CSVEGVDTQYF	TGCAGCGTTGAAGGTGTAGATACGCAGTATTTT
TRBJ1-1	TRBV29-1	-	TRBD1	15	CSVESRTGKNTEAFF	TGCAGCGTTGAGTCCCGGACAGGCAAGAACACTGAAGCTTTCTTT
TRBJ1-4	TRBV6-1	-	-	14	CASSTGRANEKLFF	TGTGCCAGCAGTACAGGGAGAGCTAATGAAAAACTGTTTTTT